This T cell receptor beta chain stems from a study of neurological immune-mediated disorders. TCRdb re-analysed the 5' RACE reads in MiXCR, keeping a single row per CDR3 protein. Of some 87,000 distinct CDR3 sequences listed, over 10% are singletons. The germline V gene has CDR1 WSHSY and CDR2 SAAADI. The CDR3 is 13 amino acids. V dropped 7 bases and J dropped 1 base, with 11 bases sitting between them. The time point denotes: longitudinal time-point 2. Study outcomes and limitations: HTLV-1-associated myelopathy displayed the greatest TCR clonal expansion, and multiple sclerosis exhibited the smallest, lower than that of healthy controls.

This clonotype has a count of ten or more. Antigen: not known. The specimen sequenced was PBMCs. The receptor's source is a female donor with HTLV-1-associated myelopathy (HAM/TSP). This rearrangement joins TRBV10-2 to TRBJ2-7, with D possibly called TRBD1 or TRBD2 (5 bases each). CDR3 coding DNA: TGCGCCAGCACCCGGGACCCTTCCTACGAGCAGTACTTC. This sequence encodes CASTRDPSYEQYF.